This note documents a single T cell receptor (beta chain) sequence. This CDR3 spans 16 amino acids. Losses at the gene ends were 6 bases for V and 5 bases for J; bases not matched to a gene: 10. Germline loops: CDR1 MNHNS, CDR2 SASEGT. The source of the sample is a study of CD8+CD57+ T cells in acquired aplastic anemia. Investigators profiled TCR beta VDJ and CDR3 from genomic DNA template. TCRdb analysed the reads with MiXCR anew, one entry per CDR3 protein. This table holds 95,000 to 120,000 distinct CDR3 sequences, 40% to 60% found once. The clonotype was recovered from a human donor in good health, serving as a control. The specimen sequenced was sorted CD4+, CD8+, or CD8+CD57+ T cells (not recorded which) from PBMCs. The chain joins TRBV6-1 to TRBJ2-5; 12 bases match TRBD1. CDR3 sequence (DNA): TGTGCCAGCAGCGCCCGGGACAGGGGGCAGGGTGAGACCCAGTACTTC. Protein sequence: CASSARDRGQGETQYF.